Described below is a single TCR beta chain sequence and its context. Antigen: not known. The CDR3 spans 17 residues. J lost 1 base, V lost 6 bases, and 11 bases had no gene match. Germline V lookup: CDR1 MNHNY, CDR2 SVGAGI (reference sequence). The data stem from a study of blood T cells in healthy people across ages. Whole-study results and caveats: Older age went with lower TCR beta diversity per million T cells, in a roughly linear way. The study found more naive CD4+ cells and higher diversity in long-lived than aged donors.

A second 7 to 11 cycle PCR used barcoded and J-beta primers. Individual samples furnished no less than 2.5 million CDR3-containing paired-end reads apiece. TCRdb fed the 5' RACE reads into MiXCR, producing one record per CDR3 protein. The table lists about 930,000 distinct CDR3 sequences, 25% to 35% of them singletons, with 10% to 13% in the top ten. Separately, the same data were catalogued under a study of T cells of mothers and their children. As that report states: Related mother and child pairs showed slightly greater overlap (not significant) than unrelated pairs did.

What was sequenced was blood. The rearrangement joins TRBV6-6 to TRBJ1-5; 8 bases map to TRBD1. The source of this sequence is a woman aged 40 to 50 in good health. CDR3 in amino acids: CASRPDRGHYSNQPQHF. The CDR3, as DNA: TGTGCCAGCAGACCTGACAGGGGCCATTACAGCAATCAGCCCCAGCATTTT.